The 9 T cell receptor beta chains below all came from one sample that was sequenced in a study of cytomegalovirus exposure and HLA in healthy donors. Primers for the PCR totalled 60 Vbeta and 13 Jbeta. Using immunoSEQ multiplex PCR, the repertoire was profiled, and TCRdb retains in-frame clones only, with some absent. The sample holds about 110,000 clones, approximately 84% seen once. Sequenced material: PBMCs. These TCRs come from a man aged 40-49 years in good health and CMV-seronegative.

This rearrangement joins TRBV7-9 to TRBJ1-2; D uncertain. This CDR3 has 14 amino acids. The germline V gene encodes CDR1 SEHNR and CDR2 FQNEAQ (reference sequence). V lost 5 bases, J lost 4 bases, and 14 bases lay in between. The CDR3 DNA reads TGTGCCAGCAGCCCTGAGAGAAAACTCTATGGCTACACCTTC. It specifies CASSPERKLYGYTF.

The CDR3 DNA is TGTGCCAGCAGGACGAGACAGCGAAATGAAAAACTGTTTTTT. It encodes CASRTRQRNEKLFF. The genes are TRBV6-1 and TRBJ1-4, with TRBD1 as a possible D gene (5 bases). Deletions cut 6 bases from V and 5 bases from J, with 13 bases between. The CDR3 consists of 14 residues. Per the germline V gene, CDR1 is MNHNS and CDR2 is SASEGT.

The chain carries TRBV14 and TRBJ1-6; D is perhaps TRBD1 (5 bases). V dropped 6 bases and J dropped 7 bases, with 10 bases sitting between them. CDR3 length: 13 amino acids. Germline V gene lookup returns CDR1 SGHDN and CDR2 FVKESK. The CDR3 bases are TGTGCCAGCAGTCCCACAGGAAATTCACCCCTCCACTTT. The encoded protein is CASSPTGNSPLHF.

J is TRBJ1-2 and V is TRBV28; D not certain. V was pared by 10 bases and J by 3 bases, with 6 bases between. CDR3 length equals 10 residues. From germline, CDR1 is MDHEN and CDR2 SYDVKM. For the CDR3, the DNA is TGTGCCACCGGGGACTATGGCTACACCTTC. Encoded protein: CATGDYGYTF.

About this clone: Germline is not matched at one junction end, which may reflect a read error. The chain combines TRBV6-5 with TRBJ2-7; 8 nucleotides match TRBD1. CDR1 is MNHEY and CDR2 is SVGAGI in the germline V gene. The CDR3 is 13 residues long. CDR3 sequence reads: CASRFPGQERLNF. The CDR3, as DNA: TGTGCCAGCAGGTTCCCGGGACAGGAGAGACTGAACTTC.

This clone was seen a handful of times. This chain uses TRBV6-5 with TRBJ2-3; 7 bases match TRBD1. After removal of 4 bases from V and 5 bases from J, the junction contained 3 bases not matched to a gene. CDR3 length: 13 amino acids. CDR1 and CDR2 from the germline V gene are MNHEY and SVGAGI. CDR3 sequence (DNA): TGTGCCAGCAGTTTGAACAGGGGAGATACGCAGTATTTT. It specifies CASSLNRGDTQYF.

The V gene is TRBV28, the J gene TRBJ2-2; 10 bases map to TRBD2. After removal of 3 bases from V and 6 bases from J, the junction contained 1 base not matched to a gene. This CDR3 spans 14 amino acids. Germline V gene sequence: CDR1 MDHEN, CDR2 SYDVKM. The CDR3 DNA reads as TGTGCCAGCAGTTTCCTAGCGGGGGCCGGGGAGCTGTTTTTT. It is translated as CASSFLAGAGELFF.

This chain connects TRBV4-1 to TRBJ1-2; TRBD1 matches 7 bases. The CDR3 has 15 residues. With V trimmed by 8 bases and J by 3 bases, 12 bases remained unmatched. CDR1 is MGHRA and CDR2 is YSYEKL in the germline V gene. The CDR3 DNA reads as TGCGCCAGCGGGGTAACCGGGACAGTGGACTATGGCTACACCTTC. It yields the protein CASGVTGTVDYGYTF.

The chain carries TRBV6-5 and TRBJ2-5; no reliable D call. V was clipped by 0 bases and J by 5 bases, with 7 bases between them. Germline loops: CDR1 MNHEY, CDR2 SVGAGI. The CDR3 runs to 13 residues. CDR3 coding DNA: TGTGCCAGCAGTTACTCGAGTCCGGAGACCCAGTACTTC. It codes for CASSYSSPETQYF.